A selection of T cell receptor beta chains follows, all from one sample in a study of immune heterogeneity within non-small cell lung tumors. One entry per CDR3 protein, called by TCRdb with MiXCR from the multiplex PCR reads. This table holds 3,000 or so distinct CDR3 sequences, around 40% found once. Sequencing input: lung tumor tissue. The source is a woman in her 50s with non-small cell lung cancer. CDR3s include the opening cysteine and the closing phenylalanine or tryptophan. D genes are given only for firm matches. Where a row states a size, it is once, few, many or the class of an expanded clone; other rows omit it.

DNA	CDR3	J	D	V	size
TGTGCCAGTAGTACGGACAGCCTTAAAACGAACACTGAAGCTTTCTTT	CASSTDSLKTNTEAFF	TRBJ1-1	.	TRBV19	medium-sized
TGTGCCACCAGCAGAGATGCTGACAGAGCATATCAGCCCCAGCATTTT	CATSRDADRAYQPQHF	TRBJ1-5	.	TRBV15	medium-sized
TGTGCCACGAACAGGGGGAACACTGAAGCTTTCTTT	CATNRGNTEAFF	TRBJ1-1	TRBD1	TRBV10-3	.
TGTGCCAGCAGCTTGGTGGACGGTACCTACGAGCAGTACTTC	CASSLVDGTYEQYF	TRBJ2-7	.	TRBV5-6	medium-sized
TGTGCCAGCAGCCCGCGCCCTGGGACACACCTAGCCAAAAACATTCAGTACTTC	CASSPRPGTHLAKNIQYF	TRBJ2-4	.	TRBV7-8	.
TGTGCCAGCAGCCCATCACCTTTGGTAGCGTGTAACACCGGGGAGCTGTTTTTT	CASSPSPLVACNTGELFF	TRBJ2-2	.	TRBV3-1	.
TGTGCCATCAGCTTGGGGACAGGGAAGACAGATACGCAGTATTTT	CAISLGTGKTDTQYF	TRBJ2-3	TRBD1	TRBV5-8	.
TGTGCCAGCAGCGACTACCGGGCGTCGTATGGCTACACCTTC	CASSDYRASYGYTF	TRBJ1-2	.	TRBV12-3/TRBV12-4	medium-sized
TGCGCCAGCAGCGGGGGGACAGGTCACACAGATACGCAGTATTTT	CASSGGTGHTDTQYF	TRBJ2-3	TRBD1	TRBV5-1	medium-sized
TGTGCCAGCAGTGCCTCCTACTGGCATGAGCAGTTCTTC	CASSASYWHEQFF	TRBJ2-1	.	TRBV9	few
TGTGCCAGCAGTTACTCGATGGGGGCCAGGGGGCAGGAGACTGAAGCTTTCTTT	CASSYSMGARGQETEAFF	TRBJ1-1	TRBD1	TRBV6-6	medium-sized
TGTGCCAGCATGATTGGGGGGAGAACTGACACTGAAGCTTTCTTT	CASMIGGRTDTEAFF	TRBJ1-1	.	TRBV28	medium-sized
TGTGCCAGCAGCACGACGGGGGGGGTGGATACGCAGTATTTT	CASSTTGGVDTQYF	TRBJ2-3	TRBD2	TRBV2	medium-sized
TGTGCCAGCAGTTTAGCCACAAGGACTGAAGCTTTCTTT	CASSLATRTEAFF	TRBJ1-1	.	TRBV12-3/TRBV12-4	medium-sized
TGCGCCAGCAGCAGAGCAGCGGGGGGAGGTAATGAGCAGTTCTTC	CASSRAAGGGNEQFF	TRBJ2-1	TRBD2	TRBV5-1	medium-sized
TGTGCCAGCTCACCGAGCTCCTACGAGCAGTACTTC	CASSPSSYEQYF	TRBJ2-7	.	TRBV18	.
TGTGCCAGCAGAAAGGGACAGACCACTTTCATGAACACTGAAGCTTTCTTT	CASRKGQTTFMNTEAFF	TRBJ1-1	TRBD1	TRBV7-9	.
TGTGCCAGCAAAGGCCTCGGCTCTGGGGCCAACGTCCTGACTTTC	CASKGLGSGANVLTF	TRBJ2-6	.	TRBV11-3	medium-sized
TGTGCTTCGGCCATCGATCAGCCCCAGCATTTT	CASAIDQPQHF	TRBJ1-5	.	TRBV28	.
TGTGCCAGCAGGGACAGGGGTAGCACTGAAGCTTTCTTT	CASRDRGSTEAFF	TRBJ1-1	TRBD1	TRBV27	medium-sized
TGTGCCAGCAGAGGACAGAGAAACACCGGGGAGCTGTTTTTT	CASRGQRNTGELFF	TRBJ2-2	.	TRBV6-1	medium-sized
TGTGCCAGCAGGGAGGGGGGCTCTGGAAACACCATATATTTT	CASREGGSGNTIYF	TRBJ1-3	.	TRBV7-8	.
TGTGCCAGCAGTTTATCAAGGGGAGGGCTCAATGAGCAGTTCTTC	CASSLSRGGLNEQFF	TRBJ2-1	TRBD2	TRBV27	medium-sized
TGTGCCAGCACCTGGGGGGCATCCGGGGAGCTGTTTTTT	CASTWGASGELFF	TRBJ2-2	.	TRBV2	medium-sized
TGCAGTGCTAGGGAGGAGGGGCATCAGCCCCAGCATTTT	CSAREEGHQPQHF	TRBJ1-5	.	TRBV20-1	medium-sized
TGTGCCATCAGTGAGTCCCCGCCGAACAATGAAAAACTGTTTTTT	CAISESPPNNEKLFF	TRBJ1-4	.	TRBV10-3	medium-sized
TGTGCCAGCGGTTACACGACAGGGGAGGATTCACCCCTCCACTTT	CASGYTTGEDSPLHF	TRBJ1-6	TRBD1	TRBV6-5	.
TGCGCCAGCAGCGATAGAATACGGACTAGCGGGAGTTCAAATGAGCAGTTCTTC	CASSDRIRTSGSSNEQFF	TRBJ2-1	TRBD2	TRBV5-1	medium-sized
TGTGCCAGTAGTAAGACAGGGGTGAACACTGAAGCTTTCTTT	CASSKTGVNTEAFF	TRBJ1-1	TRBD1	TRBV19	medium-sized
TGTGCCAGCAGCTTAGCGTGGGGGGGGCAAGAGACCCAGTACTTC	CASSLAWGGQETQYF	TRBJ2-5	TRBD2	TRBV7-9	medium-sized
TGTGCCAGCAGTTACAGGGGGAGGGTTCAGCCCCAGCATTTT	CASSYRGRVQPQHF	TRBJ1-5	.	TRBV6-5	.
TGCGCCAGCAGTGAGATAGGGAGCTCCTACAATGAGCAGTTCTTC	CASSEIGSSYNEQFF	TRBJ2-1	.	TRBV10-2	few
TGTGCCAGCAGTGAAATCGGGACAACCTACTCCTACGAGCAGTACTTC	CASSEIGTTYSYEQYF	TRBJ2-7	.	TRBV6-1	large
TGTGCCAGTACCCCCGAGCGGGACAGAAACTATGGCTACACCTTC	CASTPERDRNYGYTF	TRBJ1-2	TRBD1	TRBV19	medium-sized
TGTGCCAGCAAGGGCTCCTACAATGAGCAGTTCTTC	CASKGSYNEQFF	TRBJ2-1	.	TRBV9	.
TGCAGTGCTCACTGGGGAGGGAGGGGCGAAGCTTTCTTT	CSAHWGGRGEAFF	TRBJ1-1	.	TRBV20-1	large
TGTGCCAGCAGTATACGAGAAGGTTATGGCTACACCTTC	CASSIREGYGYTF	TRBJ1-2	.	TRBV2	.
TGTGCCAGCAGCTCAGGACTAGCATTCGATGAGCAGTTCTTC	CASSSGLAFDEQFF	TRBJ2-1	TRBD2	TRBV7-3	medium-sized
TGTGCCAGCAGTTTAGTGGACACCGGGATTGATGGCTACACCTTC	CASSLVDTGIDGYTF	TRBJ1-2	.	TRBV28	.
TGTGCCAGCAGTGAAGCCGCAATTGGGGAAAAACTGTTTTTT	CASSEAAIGEKLFF	TRBJ1-4	.	TRBV2	.
TGTGCCAGCATTCTTTCGACAGGCTGGGACAATCAGCCCCAGCATTTT	CASILSTGWDNQPQHF	TRBJ1-5	.	TRBV28	.
TGTGCCAGCAGCCCGAGGGTAGCGGGGTACAATGAGCAGTTCTTC	CASSPRVAGYNEQFF	TRBJ2-1	TRBD2	TRBV7-9	medium-sized
TGTGCCAGTAGTAGTCTGACAGGGGGTCGTCAGCCCCAGCATTTT	CASSSLTGGRQPQHF	TRBJ1-5	TRBD1	TRBV19	.
TGTGCCAGCAGCCCCCGTTGGCTAGCGGGGTTTACCGGGGAGCTGTTTTTT	CASSPRWLAGFTGELFF	TRBJ2-2	TRBD2	TRBV9	medium-sized
TGTGCCCCCTACCCGACGGGACCCGAAATTGTATCAGATACGCAGTATTTT	CAPYPTGPEIVSDTQYF	TRBJ2-3	.	TRBV2	.
TGTGCCAGCAGAACCACCGTCAGGGCCATGTCAAGGGAGACCCAGTACTTC	CASRTTVRAMSRETQYF	TRBJ2-5	.	TRBV28	medium-sized
TGTGCCAGCATCCCCCGGGACGGAGCCTACAATGAGCAGTTCTTC	CASIPRDGAYNEQFF	TRBJ2-1	.	TRBV11-2	medium-sized
TGCAGTGCCCCATTCCCGGGGCAGGACTATGGCTACACCTTC	CSAPFPGQDYGYTF	TRBJ1-2	.	TRBV20-1	.
TGTGCCAGCAGTTCCGGACAGGGGTACAATGAGCAGTTCTTC	CASSSGQGYNEQFF	TRBJ2-1	TRBD1	TRBV27	medium-sized
TGTGCCAGCAGTTCCACAGGGAATGAGCAGTTCTTC	CASSSTGNEQFF	TRBJ2-1	.	TRBV12-3/TRBV12-4	medium-sized
TGTGCCAGCAAGACAACAGGGCAATATTTCTACGAGCAGTACTTC	CASKTTGQYFYEQYF	TRBJ2-7	.	TRBV19	large
TGCAGCCCCAAAGAGGATGCGACTAGCGAGCACTACGAGCAGTACTTC	CSPKEDATSEHYEQYF	TRBJ2-7	TRBD2	TRBV20-1	.
TGTGCCAGCAGCTTAAACAGTAACTATGGCTACACCTTC	CASSLNSNYGYTF	TRBJ1-2	.	TRBV7-2	.
TGTGCCAGCAGTGAAGGCCGGAACACTGAAGCTTTCTTT	CASSEGRNTEAFF	TRBJ1-1	.	TRBV2	once
TGCGCCAGGACAAACTGGGGACACGGACGCTACAATGAGCAGTTCTTC	CARTNWGHGRYNEQFF	TRBJ2-1	.	TRBV5-1	medium-sized